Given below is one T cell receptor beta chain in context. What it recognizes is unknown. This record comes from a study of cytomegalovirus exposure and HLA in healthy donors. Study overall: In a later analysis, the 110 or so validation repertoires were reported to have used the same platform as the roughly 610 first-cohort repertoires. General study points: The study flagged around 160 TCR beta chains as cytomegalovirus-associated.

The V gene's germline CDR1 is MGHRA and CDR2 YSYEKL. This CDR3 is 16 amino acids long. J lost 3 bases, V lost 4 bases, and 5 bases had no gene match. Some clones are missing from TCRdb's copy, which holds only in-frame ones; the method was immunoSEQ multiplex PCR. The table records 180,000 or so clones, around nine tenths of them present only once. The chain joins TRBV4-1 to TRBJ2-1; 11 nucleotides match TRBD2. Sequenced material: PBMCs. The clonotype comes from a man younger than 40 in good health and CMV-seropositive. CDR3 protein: CASSRSTSGNYNEQFF. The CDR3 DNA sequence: TGCGCCAGCAGCCGATCGACTAGCGGGAACTACAATGAGCAGTTCTTC.